The source of this T cell receptor beta chain is a study of blood T cell repertoires in COVID-19. Turning to the study itself: There were acute and convalescent COVID-19 samples, and they came from the United States, Italy and Spain. T cells, B-cell-depleted T cells, or PBMCs provided the cDNA or gDNA that served as material.

Libraries were prepared by immunoSEQ multiplex PCR; TCRdb keeps only in-frame clonotypes and omits some of them. The sample holds approximately 97,000 clones, roughly 85% seen once. Germline lookup yields CDR1 MNHEY and CDR2 SVGAGI. The CDR3 runs 15 residues. V was shortened by 8 bases and J by 6 bases, with 22 bases between the two germline ends. This TCR was recovered from a man aged 45-65 years with active COVID-19. The V gene is TRBV6-5, the J gene TRBJ1-2; D remains unclear. What was sequenced was peripheral blood. CDR3 amino acids: CASSGAGISMDGYTF. The CDR3 DNA follows: TGTGCCAGCTCGGGAGCGGGGATCAGCATGGATGGCTACACCTTC.